What follows are 20 T cell receptor beta chains derived from one specimen sequenced in a study of shared clonotypes between healthy human individuals. TCRdb's copy holds only in-frame clones and misses some; the assay was immunoSEQ multiplex PCR. The table has about a million clones, 70% to 80% seen once. The specimen was memory CD4+ T cells from PBMCs. Indicated subset: CD45RA-negative fraction. Receptors were obtained from a man in his late teens or twenties in good health. Some clones in this sample may be carry-over from other donors' samples.

The gene calls are TRBV4-1 and TRBJ1-1; 9 bases align to TRBD1. CDR3 length equals 15 residues. J was trimmed by 5 bases and V by 4 bases; bases with no gene match: 8. Germline CDR1 reads MGHRA; CDR2 reads YSYEKL. The CDR3 reads CASSPSDRGWTEAFF. CDR3 DNA sequence: TGCGCCAGCAGCCCCTCGGACAGGGGATGGACTGAAGCTTTCTTT.

The chain employs TRBV27 and TRBJ2-4; no firm D call. CDR1 is MNHEY and CDR2 is SMNVEV in the germline V gene (reference sequence). Deletions cut 2 bases from V and 7 bases from J, with 27 bases between. This CDR3 spans 19 amino acids. The CDR3: CASSLRPLTGSSQGNIQYF. As DNA, the CDR3 is TGTGCCAGCAGTTTACGCCCCCTTACCGGGTCCTCCCAAGGGAACATTCAGTACTTC.

For this clone: A single base separates this from a much larger clone, so it may be a read error. Other DNA sequences in this specimen translate into the identical CDR3. This chain links TRBV2 with TRBJ2-2; no reliable D call. The V gene's germline CDR1 is SNHLY and CDR2 FYNNEI. V lost 6 bases and J 1 base, leaving 6 bases between the germline ends. CDR3 length equals 13 residues. The CDR3 sequence: CASSRQNTGELFF. The CDR3 DNA reads TGTGCCAGCAGCAGACAGAACACCGGGGAGCTGTTTTTT.

Details on this clone: A far larger clone is one base from this, pointing to a likely read error. V is TRBV28 and J is TRBJ2-7; a possible D gene is TRBD1 (6 bases). Germline CDR1 and CDR2: MDHEN and SYDVKM. Trimming removed 7 bases at V and 6 bases at J, with 10 bases between. CDR3 length: 11 residues. CDR3 sequence reads: CASTLGGEQYF. In nucleotides, the CDR3 is TGTGCCAGCACCTTAGGGGGCGAGCAGTACTTC.

The chain joins TRBV27 to TRBJ2-5; D is perhaps TRBD1 or TRBD2 (6 bases each). In germline, CDR1 is MNHEY, CDR2 SMNVEV (reference sequence). V lost 6 bases and J lost 7, with 12 bases in between. CDR3 size: 12 residues. The CDR3 nucleotides read TGTGCCAGCAGAAGGGGGGTGGGGACCCAGTACTTC. Its translation is CASRRGVGTQYF.

Notes on this clone: Other nucleotide sequences from this sample produce the same CDR3. The gene calls are TRBV5-4 and TRBJ2-3; 9 positions match TRBD1. CDR3 length: 14 residues. V gave up 3 bases and J gave up 3 bases; unmatched junction bases: 2. Germline CDR1 and CDR2: SGHNT and YYREEE (reference sequence). The CDR3 here is CASSSGTGTDTQYF. CDR3 DNA sequence: TGTGCCAGCAGCTCCGGGACAGGGACAGATACGCAGTATTTT.

This chain connects TRBV6-1 to TRBJ1-1; D uncertain. The CDR3 spans 10 residues. The V gene lost 11 bases and the J gene lost 6 bases, with 10 bases spanning the gap. The germline gives CDR1 MNHNS, CDR2 SASEGT. CDR3 loop: CASRYSEAFF. The CDR3 DNA is TGTGCCTCGAGGTACTCTGAAGCTTTCTTT.

J is TRBJ2-1 and V is TRBV28; TRBD2 aligns across 9 bases. From germline, CDR1 is MDHEN and CDR2 SYDVKM. Trimming took 6 bases from V and 11 from J; bases not matched to a gene: 14. The CDR3 has 15 amino acids. CDR3 sequence (DNA): TGTGCCAGCAGAACGGGACTAGCAGGATTTCAGAAGCAGTTCTTC. It encodes CASRTGLAGFQKQFF.

This chain links TRBV5-4 with TRBJ2-7, with TRBD1 matching 7 bases. Germline V gene sequence: CDR1 SGHNT, CDR2 YYREEE (reference sequence). The length of the CDR3 is 15 residues. J lost 0 bases, V lost 4 bases, and 7 bases had no gene match. CDR3 nucleotide sequence: TGTGCCAGCAGCAAGGCCGGGACAGCCTCCTACGAGCAGTACTTC. Translated, it gives CASSKAGTASYEQYF.

This chain joins TRBV7-2 and TRBJ2-3; 8 bases agree with TRBD2. The germline gives CDR1 SGHTA, CDR2 FQGNSA. The CDR3 runs 17 residues. J gave up 2 bases and V 3 bases, and 10 bases lay outside the gene matches. CDR3: CASSFLAERGTTDTQYF. CDR3 nucleotides: TGTGCCAGCAGCTTCCTTGCGGAGCGGGGGACCACAGATACGCAGTATTTT. Combining the CDR3 with reference TRBV7-2 and TRBJ2-3 gives the whole variable domain GAGVSQSPSNKVTEKGKDVELRCDPISGHTALYWYRQSLGQGLEFLIYFQGNSAPDKSGLPSDRFSAERTGGSVSTLTIQRTQQEDSAVYLCASSFLAERGTTDTQYFGPGTRLTVL.

Remarks on this clone: The same CDR3 also results from other DNA sequences found in this sample. The V call is TRBV6-6, the J call TRBJ2-7; the D is unclear. This CDR3 has 11 residues. Germline assignment: CDR1 MNHNY and CDR2 SVGAGI (reference sequence). V lost 5 bases to trimming and J lost 4 bases, with 6 bases between them. This CDR3 is CASSPSYEQYF. In nucleotides, the CDR3 is TGTGCCAGCAGTCCGTCTTACGAGCAGTACTTC.

Concerning this clone itself: Other DNA sequences in the same sample also yield this CDR3. The V gene is TRBV5-1, the J gene TRBJ2-5; D uncertain. CDR1 is SGHRS, CDR2 YFSETQ, per germline. CDR3 length: 13 residues. V shed 2 bases and J shed 3 bases, with 8 bases lying between them. Written as DNA, the CDR3 is TGCGCCAGCAGCTTAGTGGAGAAAGAGACCCAGTACTTC. This sequence encodes CASSLVEKETQYF.

The V and J genes are TRBV29-1 and TRBJ2-1, with D possibly TRBD1 on 6 matching bases. V lost 0 bases and J lost 8, with 20 bases in between. CDR1 and CDR2 from the germline V gene are SQVTM and ANQGSEA. The CDR3 is 16 residues long. The CDR3 DNA reads TGCAGCGTTGAAGATACAGGGAGTGGGGCTAGTGATGAGCAGTTCTTC. Its translation: CSVEDTGSGASDEQFF.

Only one count was recorded for this clone. This chain connects TRBV5-4 to TRBJ2-1; D remains unclear. Trimming left V 2 bases short and J 8 bases short, with 5 bases between. There are 11 residues in the CDR3. Germline V gene lookup returns CDR1 SGHNT and CDR2 YYREEE (reference sequence). CDR3 in DNA: TGTGCCAGCAGCTTCCTGGATGAGCAGTTCTTC. Amino acids: CASSFLDEQFF.

This clone was counted many times. The rearrangement links TRBV2 to TRBJ2-3; TRBD2 agrees at 9 bases. Germline lookup yields CDR1 SNHLY and CDR2 FYNNEI. V gave up 6 bases and J gave up 0 bases; unmatched junction bases: 7. CDR3 length equals 16 residues. CDR3 nucleotide sequence: TGTGCCAGCAGACCTATCCTAGCGGGAAGCACAGATACGCAGTATTTT. As protein: CASRPILAGSTDTQYF.

This rearrangement joins TRBV19 to TRBJ2-7; a weak D match, TRBD1 (6 bases). The CDR3 has 14 residues. CDR1 is LNHDA and CDR2 is SQIVND in the germline V gene (reference sequence). V gave up 6 bases and J gave up 0 bases, with 12 bases separating them. CDR3 sequence: CASRVDSLSYEQYF. CDR3 nucleotides: TGTGCCAGTAGGGTGGACAGCCTCTCCTACGAGCAGTACTTC.

The CDR3 is CASSRGQGGTEAFF. CDR3 nucleotide sequence: TGCGCCAGCAGTAGGGGACAGGGGGGCACTGAAGCTTTCTTT. V usage is TRBV5-1 and J usage is TRBJ1-1; 11 bases align to TRBD1. Germline V gene lookup returns CDR1 SGHRS and CDR2 YFSETQ. This CDR3 is 14 amino acids long. V was pared by 5 bases and J by 4 bases, with 4 bases of the junction left unmatched.

J is TRBJ2-7 and V is TRBV6-5, with a possible D match to TRBD1 (6 bases). CDR1 and CDR2 (germline): MNHEY, SVGAGI. V shed 6 bases and J shed 3 bases, with 15 bases lying between them. The CDR3 totals 14 residues. Here the CDR3 DNA reads TGTGCCAGCAGGGTACAAGGGACAAGCTACGAGCAGTACTTC. Translating gives CASRVQGTSYEQYF.

The chain is built from TRBV10-3 and TRBJ1-2, with a weak D call TRBD1 (5 bases). CDR1 and CDR2 (germline): ENHRY, SYGVKD. V was shortened by 3 bases and J by 6 bases, with 17 bases between the two germline ends. The CDR3 sequence is 15 residues long. Here the CDR3 DNA reads TGTGCCATCAGTGAAGGGTTTGCCAGGGAGGATGGCTACACCTTC. Translation gives CAISEGFAREDGYTF.

The rearrangement uses TRBV11-2 and TRBJ1-3, with 9 bases aligning to TRBD1. The CDR3 has 15 amino acids. Germline assignment: CDR1 SGHAT and CDR2 FQNNGV. V lost 4 bases, J lost 3 bases, and 4 bases stayed unmatched. The CDR3 DNA follows: TGTGCCAGCAGCTCTCACAGGGGGCTTGGAAACACCATATATTTT. This translates into CASSSHRGLGNTIYF.